The 17 T cell receptor beta chains listed next were all sequenced from one sample in a study of cytomegalovirus exposure and HLA in healthy donors. PCR employed 60 Vbeta and 13 Jbeta primers. The data were produced by immunoSEQ multiplex PCR, yet TCRdb's version contains in-frame clones alone and is incomplete. This sample has 300,000 or so clones, with around four fifths found just once. Sequenced material: PBMCs. These receptors were collected from a woman aged 40 to 49 in good health and CMV-seropositive.

This chain connects TRBV7-2 to TRBJ1-1; D is unresolved. This CDR3 is built from 13 residues. The ends were cut back, 3 bases at V and 1 base at J, with 6 bases in the middle. Germline assignment: CDR1 SGHTA and CDR2 FQGNSA. CDR3 nucleotide sequence: TGTGCCAGCAGCTTCAGCGAGAACACTGAAGCTTTCTTT. The encoded protein is CASSFSENTEAFF.

In its sample, this clone was seen once. This chain links TRBV6-1 with TRBJ2-1; tentatively, D is TRBD2 (5 bases). The germline CDR1 and CDR2 sequences are MNHNS and SASEGT. Between the trimmed V and J ends, which lost 6 bases and 10 bases, there was a span of 16 bases. This CDR3 comprises 13 residues. CDR3: CASSARPSGEQFF. The CDR3 coding sequence is TGTGCCAGCAGCGCGAGGCCCTCGGGGGAGCAGTTCTTC.

V and J are TRBV7-9 and TRBJ2-5, with 12 positions matching TRBD2. The CDR3 sequence is 15 residues long. V trimming: 4 bases; J trimming: 4 bases; junction bases outside the gene matches: 4. The germline gives CDR1 SEHNR, CDR2 FQNEAQ (reference sequence). The CDR3 coding sequence is TGTGCCAGCAGCTACGGACTAGCGGGAATAGAGACCCAGTACTTC. Translated, it gives CASSYGLAGIETQYF.

The V call is TRBV7-6, the J call TRBJ2-7; the D gene is possibly TRBD2 (6 bases). Trimming cost V 5 bases and J 0 bases, with 14 bases left between them. The CDR3 consists of 15 residues. Germline lookup yields CDR1 SGHVS and CDR2 FNYEAQ. The CDR3 here is CASSQRQDYSYEQYF. CDR3 in DNA: TGTGCCAGCAGCCAGAGGCAGGACTACTCCTACGAGCAGTACTTC.

CDR3 nucleotide sequence: TGTGCCAGCAGCTTATCAATGAGAGGACTAGCGAGTTACAATGAGCAGTTCTTC. It is translated as CASSLSMRGLASYNEQFF. The chain has TRBV7-9 and TRBJ2-1; TRBD2 matches 9 bases. Germline CDR1 SEHNR, CDR2 FQNEAQ (reference sequence). CDR3 length: 18 amino acids. V shed 2 bases, J shed 4 bases, and the junction held 12 bases outside the gene matches. Filled out from reference TRBV7-9 and TRBJ2-1, the complete variable domain reads DTGVSQNPRHKITKRGQNVTFRCDPISEHNRLYWYRQTLGQGPEFLTYFQNEAQLEKSRLLSDRFSAERPKGSFSTLEIQRTEQGDSAMYLCASSLSMRGLASYNEQFFGPGTRLTVL.

The V gene is TRBV11-3, the J gene TRBJ2-1; D might be TRBD2 (5 bases). V lost 3 bases and J lost 9, with 6 bases in between. Germline V gene lookup returns CDR1 SGHNT and CDR2 YENEEA. CDR3 length: 11 amino acids. The CDR3 spells CASSFGGEQFF. The CDR3 DNA is TGTGCCAGCAGCTTTGGAGGTGAGCAGTTCTTC.

The J gene is TRBJ1-5, the V gene TRBV14; no firm D call. CDR1 is SGHDN and CDR2 is FVKESK in the germline V gene. The V end was cut by 0 bases, the J end by 9 bases, with 9 bases between. The CDR3 is 13 residues long. The CDR3 coding sequence is TGTGCCAGCAGCCAAGACCATAGCTCGCCCCAGCATTTT. Translation gives CASSQDHSSPQHF.

The J gene is TRBJ1-3, the V gene TRBV7-2; 7 positions agree with TRBD1. Germline-derived CDR1 and CDR2 are SGHTA and FQGNSA. This CDR3 has 15 residues. Losses at the gene ends were 3 bases for V and 3 bases for J; bases not matched to a gene: 5. CDR3 sequence: CASSLQGVDGNTIYF. The CDR3 bases are TGTGCCAGCAGCTTGCAGGGGGTAGATGGAAACACCATATATTTT.

The gene calls are TRBV7-3 and TRBJ2-1; 13 bases agree with TRBD2. Germline V CDR1 and CDR2: SGHTA, FQGTGA. V was clipped by 5 bases and J by 9 bases; unmatched bases: 7. This CDR3 has 15 residues. The CDR3 bases are TGTGCCAGCAGCGCCGGACTAGCGGGAGTTAGTGAGCAGTTCTTC. Amino acid sequence: CASSAGLAGVSEQFF. Full variable domain (outside the CDR3, taken from reference TRBV7-3 and TRBJ2-1): GAGVSQTPSNKVTEKGKYVELRCDPISGHTALYWYRQSLGQGPEFLIYFQGTGAADDSGLPNDRFFAVRPEGSVSTLKIQRTERGDSAVYLCASSAGLAGVSEQFFGPGTRLTVL.

The chain uses TRBV7-8 and TRBJ2-1, with D possibly being TRBD1 (6 bases). CDR1 and CDR2 (germline): SGHVS, FQNEAQ. The CDR3 has 18 amino acids. The V end was cut by 2 bases, the J end by 4 bases, with 21 bases between. CDR3 in DNA: TGTGCCAGCAGCTTAAGAGACAGGAAGGTGTGGCCGTACAATGAGCAGTTCTTC. Its protein is CASSLRDRKVWPYNEQFF.

The chain employs TRBV25-1 and TRBJ2-7, with TRBD1 identical over 9 bases. V dropped 1 base and J dropped 2; count of bases not matched to a gene: 0. The CDR3 length is 14 residues. Germline CDR1 and CDR2: MGHDK and SYGVNS. CDR3 nucleotides: TGTGCCAGCAGTGAATGGGACAGGGCCTACGAGCAGTACTTC. Translated: CASSEWDRAYEQYF.

This chain uses TRBV14 with TRBJ2-3; D is unresolved. Germline CDR1 reads SGHDN; CDR2 reads FVKESK. This CDR3 region has 13 residues. V was trimmed by 7 bases and J by 0 bases, leaving 8 bases between them. The chain's CDR3 is CASKLSSTDTQYF. DNA for the CDR3: TGTGCCAGCAAACTTTCTAGCACAGATACGCAGTATTTT.

This clone was detected once. V gene TRBV6-6 combines with J gene TRBJ2-1, with 7 bases aligning to TRBD2. The CDR3 has 16 residues. The germline CDR1 and CDR2 sequences are MNHNY and SVGAGI (reference sequence). J was trimmed by 6 bases and V by 2 bases; bases with no gene match: 10. CDR3 protein: CASSYLTSPASNEQFF. The CDR3 bases are TGTGCCAGCAGTTACCTGACTAGCCCTGCATCCAATGAGCAGTTCTTC.

This rearrangement joins TRBV6-6 to TRBJ2-1; a weak D match, TRBD2 (6 bases). Germline CDR1 reads MNHNY; CDR2 reads SVGAGI (reference sequence). CDR3 length: 14 amino acids. Trimming left V 9 bases short and J 2 bases short, with 14 bases between. CDR3 coding DNA: TGTGCCAGTCATGAGCGGGTCCCCTACAATGAGCAGTTCTTC. As protein: CASHERVPYNEQFF.

This chain links TRBV6-6 with TRBJ1-4; 7 bases fit TRBD1. Germline CDR1 MNHNY, CDR2 SVGAGI (reference sequence). The CDR3 contains 12 residues. J was trimmed by 14 bases and V by 7 bases; bases with no gene match: 10. The CDR3, as DNA: TGTGCCAGCATGACAGGACAGGAAAGCCTGTTTTTT. The encoded protein is CASMTGQESLFF.

The chain joins TRBV5-6 to TRBJ2-5; TRBD2 matches at 7 bases. V shed 2 bases, J shed 4 bases, and the junction held 5 bases outside the gene matches. Germline values: CDR1 SGHDT, CDR2 YYEEEE. The CDR3 has 14 residues. The CDR3 region is CASSFWSSGETQYF. CDR3 nucleotide sequence: TGTGCCAGCAGCTTTTGGTCTAGCGGAGAGACCCAGTACTTC.

The rearrangement links TRBV30 to TRBJ2-7; 8 nucleotides align to TRBD1. V gave up 0 bases and J gave up 4 bases; unmatched junction bases: 14. CDR1 and CDR2 (germline): GTSNPN, SVGIG (reference sequence). This CDR3 spans 17 amino acids. This CDR3 reads CAWSVVLILDRAYEQYF. Written as DNA, the CDR3 is TGTGCCTGGAGTGTAGTCTTGATTCTGGACAGGGCGTACGAGCAGTACTTC.